The 25 T cell receptor beta chains listed next were all sequenced from one sample in a study of blood T cell repertoires in COVID-19. Only in-frame clones appear in the TCRdb table, and some are missing; sequencing was by immunoSEQ multiplex PCR. The sample yields some 31,000 clones, 88% seen once. The source material was peripheral blood. The source is a human donor with active COVID-19. The donor label of this sample is uncertain.

This chain uses TRBV29-1 with TRBJ1-2; possible D gene TRBD1, 5 bases. V was clipped by 1 base and J by 4 bases, with 7 bases between them. In germline, CDR1 is SQVTM, CDR2 ANQGSEA. The CDR3 is 12 residues long. CDR3 sequence (DNA): TGCAGCGTTGAAGGACAGATCTATGGCTACACCTTC. As protein: CSVEGQIYGYTF.

The table lists this clone with a count of one. CDR3 nucleotide sequence: TGTGCCAGCAGTTACTCGAGCGGGGTTGACGAGCAGTACTTC. Translated: CASSYSSGVDEQYF. The V call is TRBV6-2 or TRBV6-3, the J call TRBJ2-7; the match to TRBD2 covers 7 bases. The CDR3 is 14 amino acids. CDR1 is MNHEY and CDR2 is SVGEGT in the germline V gene. Trimming removed 0 bases from V and 5 bases from J; junction bases left unmatched: 4.

CDR3 in amino acids: CASSFSGTPTGELFF. DNA of the CDR3: TGTGCCAGCAGCTTTAGCGGGACTCCCACCGGGGAGCTGTTTTTT. V usage is TRBV7-6 and J usage is TRBJ2-2; 8 nucleotides match TRBD2. The CDR3 consists of 15 residues. The junction had 4 bases not matched to a gene; V was cut back by 3 bases and J by 4 bases. Germline V gives CDR1 SGHVS, CDR2 FNYEAQ.

The V call is TRBV5-1, the J call TRBJ2-1, with D possibly being TRBD2 (6 bases). The CDR3 contains 16 residues. V was cut by 2 bases and J by 1 base, with 13 bases left in between. Germline V CDR1 and CDR2: SGHRS, YFSETQ. The CDR3 region has the DNA TGCGCCAGCAGCTTTCGGGGGATACCGTCCTACAATGAGCAGTTCTTC. Translation: CASSFRGIPSYNEQFF.

The chain carries TRBV9 and TRBJ2-1, with a weak D call TRBD2 (6 bases). The V end lost 4 bases, the J end lost 0 bases, and 14 bases lay between the germline ends. The CDR3 contains 16 residues. Germline CDR1 SGDLS, CDR2 YYNGEE. CDR3 nucleotide sequence: TGTGCCAGCAGCCCGAGGGACGGGAGCTCCTACAATGAGCAGTTCTTC. Protein sequence: CASSPRDGSSYNEQFF.

V and J are TRBV9 and TRBJ2-2, with a weak D call TRBD2 (6 bases). The germline gives CDR1 SGDLS, CDR2 YYNGEE. V shed 4 bases and J shed 3 bases, with 16 bases lying between them. CDR3 length equals 16 residues. The CDR3 loop reads CASSPRTIGDTGELFF. CDR3 sequence (DNA): TGTGCCAGCAGCCCCCGGACTATCGGGGACACCGGGGAGCTGTTTTTT.

The J gene is TRBJ2-7, the V gene TRBV6-2 or TRBV6-3, with D maybe TRBD1 (5 bases). The V end was cut by 4 bases, the J end by 6 bases, with 10 bases between. In germline, CDR1 is MNHEY, CDR2 SVGEGT. The CDR3 length is 12 residues. The CDR3 reads CASSSQGFEQYF. The DNA for the CDR3 is TGTGCCAGCAGTTCGCAGGGATTCGAGCAGTACTTC.

This clone occurred a few times. The V and J genes are TRBV6-2 or TRBV6-3 and TRBJ1-1; D ambiguous. This CDR3 contains 14 residues. Germline V CDR1 and CDR2: MNHEY, SVGEGT. V dropped 0 bases and J dropped 10 bases, with 15 bases sitting between them. CDR3 coding DNA: TGTGCCAGCAGTTACTCGACGGCTTACGGCGGAGCTTTCTTT. Translating it yields CASSYSTAYGGAFF.

The chain has TRBV27 and TRBJ1-6; 10 bases match TRBD1. The germline gives CDR1 MNHEY, CDR2 SMNVEV (reference sequence). With 6 bases clipped from V and 9 bases from J, the junction kept 8 bases outside the gene matches. This CDR3 is 15 amino acids long. CDR3 amino acids: CASRLPGQGSSPLHF. For the CDR3, the DNA is TGTGCCAGCAGGCTGCCGGGACAGGGGAGTTCACCCCTCCACTTT.

The chain has TRBV19 and TRBJ1-1; possibly TRBD1 for D (5 bases). Trimming cost V 8 bases and J 4 bases, with 17 bases left between them. The CDR3 is 14 amino acids. Germline V gives CDR1 LNHDA, CDR2 SQIVND (reference sequence). CDR3 amino acids: CASAGRGFGTEAFF. CDR3 in DNA: TGTGCCAGTGCAGGGAGGGGTTTTGGCACTGAAGCTTTCTTT.

The chain combines TRBV7-3 with TRBJ1-6, with TRBD1 as a possible D gene (5 bases). The CDR3 has 16 amino acids. Trimming removed 0 bases at V and 9 bases at J, with 15 bases between. Germline V lookup: CDR1 SGHTA, CDR2 FQGTGA. DNA of the CDR3: TGTGCCAGCAGCTTAACGCCGTACGGGGGAGGTTCACCCCTCCACTTT. It is translated as CASSLTPYGGGSPLHF.

The chain is built from TRBV5-1 and TRBJ2-1; 10 bases align to TRBD1. CDR3 length: 15 amino acids. V trimming: 3 bases; J trimming: 6 bases; junction bases outside the gene matches: 6. CDR1 SGHRS and CDR2 YFSETQ come from the germline V gene. CDR3 sequence reads: CASSSRDRGSNEQFF. The CDR3 nucleotides are TGCGCCAGCAGCTCCCGGGACAGGGGCTCCAATGAGCAGTTCTTC. Full variable domain (outside the CDR3, taken from reference TRBV5-1 and TRBJ2-1): KAGVTQTPRYLIKTRGQQVTLSCSPISGHRSVSWYQQTPGQGLQFLFEYFSETQRNKGNFPGRFSGRQFSNSRSEMNVSTLELGDSALYLCASSSRDRGSNEQFFGPGTRLTVL.

This chain uses TRBV5-5 with TRBJ1-5; D ambiguous. V was trimmed by 3 bases and J by 5 bases, leaving 6 bases between them. Germline V gene data show CDR1 as SGHKS and CDR2 as YYEKEE (reference sequence). The length of the CDR3 is 12 residues. CDR3 amino acids: CASSSRDQPQHF. Written as DNA, the CDR3 is TGTGCCAGCAGCTCAAGAGATCAGCCCCAGCATTTT. The entire variable domain, with the rest obtained from reference TRBV5-5 and TRBJ1-5, is as follows: DAGVTQSPTHLIKTRGQQVTLRCSPISGHKSVSWYQQVLGQGPQFIFQYYEKEERGRGNFPDRFSARQFPNYSSELNVNALLLGDSALYLCASSSRDQPQHFGDGTRLSIL.

V is TRBV18 and J is TRBJ1-1; 7 bases are shared with TRBD1. Losses at the gene ends were 5 bases for V and 3 bases for J; bases not matched to a gene: 3. The length of the CDR3 is 13 residues. Germline CDR1 is KGHSH and CDR2 is LQKENI. Here the CDR3 reads CASSSDRDTEAFF. The DNA of the CDR3 is TGTGCCAGCTCATCAGACAGGGACACTGAAGCTTTCTTT.

The DNA of the CDR3 is TGTGCCAGCAGTTACGGGCAGATCTCCTACGAGCAGTACTTC. Encoded protein: CASSYGQISYEQYF. This chain connects TRBV6-6 to TRBJ2-7; the D is unclear. V was shortened by 2 bases and J by 0 bases, with 8 bases between the two germline ends. Germline loops: CDR1 MNHNY, CDR2 SVGAGI (reference sequence). The CDR3 is made up of 14 amino acids.

The chain uses TRBV5-1 and TRBJ2-1; TRBD2 matches at 10 bases. CDR1 SGHRS and CDR2 YFSETQ come from the germline V gene. The CDR3 has 15 residues. V lost 2 bases and J lost 10; bases outside the gene matches: 9. Here the CDR3 DNA reads TGCGCCAGCAGCTTCCGTGCTAGCGGGGGCCCCGAGCAGTTCTTC. This sequence encodes CASSFRASGGPEQFF.

J is TRBJ2-7 and V is TRBV5-4; TRBD1 agrees at 7 bases. This CDR3 spans 14 amino acids. V was clipped by 0 bases and J by 0 bases; unmatched bases: 0. CDR1 is SGHNT and CDR2 is YYREEE in the germline V gene (reference sequence). The CDR3: CASSLDRGSYEQYF. The CDR3 DNA follows: TGTGCCAGCAGCTTGGACAGGGGCTCCTACGAGCAGTACTTC.

The CDR3 DNA follows: TGCGCCAGCAGCTTCTCGGCAACTAATGAAAAACTGTTTTTT. Translation gives CASSFSATNEKLFF. The rearrangement joins TRBV5-1 to TRBJ1-4, with D hard to call. Germline values: CDR1 SGHRS, CDR2 YFSETQ. The CDR3 has 14 amino acids. Trimming shortened V by 2 bases and J by 0 bases, and 5 bases separated the two germline ends.

This clone was found once. The chain couples TRBV19 to TRBJ2-5; 7 bases are a match to TRBD2. CDR3 length: 15 amino acids. With V trimmed by 5 bases and J by 2 bases, 8 bases remained unmatched. Germline loops: CDR1 LNHDA, CDR2 SQIVND (reference sequence). CDR3 in amino acids: CASSFGGGGQETQYF. The CDR3 nucleotides are TGTGCCAGTAGTTTTGGGGGGGGAGGGCAAGAGACCCAGTACTTC.

The V call is TRBV3-1 (or the pseudogene TRBV3-2), the J call TRBJ2-7, with D possibly matching TRBD1 (7 bases). The CDR3 is 14 residues long. Germline assignment: CDR1 LGHDT and CDR2 YNNKEL (reference sequence). The germline V and J ends were trimmed by 4 bases and 4 bases, with 14 bases remaining between them. DNA for the CDR3: TGTGCCAGCAGCCCCCAGGGGGGCCCATACGAGCAGTACTTC. Encoded protein: CASSPQGGPYEQYF.

The rearrangement uses TRBV7-9 and TRBJ1-1; 8 positions match TRBD1. The CDR3 consists of 16 residues. CDR1 and CDR2 from the germline V gene are SEHNR and FQNEAQ (reference sequence). The V and J ends lost 4 bases and 7 bases, in that order; junction bases with no gene match: 14. The CDR3, as DNA: TGTGCCAGCAGCTCCTTATCCGGACAGGGAGCTCGTGAAGCTTTCTTT. It is translated as CASSSLSGQGAREAFF.

This chain connects TRBV5-1 to TRBJ1-2; TRBD1 agrees at 8 bases. Germline lookup yields CDR1 SGHRS and CDR2 YFSETQ. V was pared by 0 bases and J by 3 bases, with 4 bases of the junction left unmatched. The CDR3 spans 15 residues. CDR3 sequence reads: CASSLGGQGYYGYTF. DNA for the CDR3: TGCGCCAGCAGCTTGGGTGGACAGGGTTACTATGGCTACACCTTC.

This clone appeared once. V is TRBV5-8 and J is TRBJ1-1; D is unresolved. V gave up 4 bases and J gave up 1 base, with 11 bases separating them. The CDR3 contains 14 residues. CDR1 and CDR2 (germline): SGHTS, YDEGEE. CDR3 sequence (DNA): TGTGCCAGCAGCGCTATGCGGGGGAACACTGAAGCTTTCTTT. Protein sequence: CASSAMRGNTEAFF. The full variable domain, completed using reference TRBV5-8 and TRBJ1-1, is EAGVTQSPTHLIKTRGQQATLRCSPISGHTSVYWYQQALGLGLQFLLWYDEGEERNRGNFPPRFSGRQFPNYSSELNVNALELEDSALYLCASSAMRGNTEAFFGQGTRLTVV.

The chain recombines TRBV4-3 with TRBJ1-2, with 7 bases fitting TRBD1. The CDR3 totals 17 residues. Germline lookup yields CDR1 LGHNA and CDR2 YSLEER. Trimming at V came to 4 bases and at J to 4 bases, leaving 15 bases not matched to a gene. CDR3 sequence reads: CASSPSPRSAGGYGYTF. The CDR3 DNA follows: TGCGCCAGCAGCCCCTCCCCCCGATCGGCAGGGGGCTATGGCTACACCTTC.

With regard to this clone: This sample also contains other DNA sequences that code for the same CDR3. The chain is built from TRBV28 and TRBJ1-2; D is perhaps TRBD1 (6 bases). CDR1 and CDR2 (germline): MDHEN, SYDVKM. This CDR3 has 13 residues. V lost 2 bases to trimming and J lost 2 bases, with 6 bases between them. Written as DNA, the CDR3 is TGTGCCAGCAGTTTAACAGGGAACTATGGCTACACCTTC. This translates into CASSLTGNYGYTF.